Reported below is one T cell receptor beta chain. This clonotype is medium-sized (0.01 to 0.1%). The clone's antigen remains unknown. No per-base quality is available; no much larger clone lies one base away. These data are taken from a study (dated by TCRdb to about 2015). Study-wide context: The study examined whether tumor-infiltrating Tregs in breast cancer are drawn from blood Tregs or arise in situ by conversion from other CD4+ T cell subsets. The research as a whole found: Tumor-infiltrating Treg TCR alpha and beta sequences overlapped most with tumor naive CD4+ T cells, then with blood naive CD4+ T cells. Tumor memory CD4+ T cell TCR gene usage was found to cluster with blood and lymph node memory CD4+ cells and with lymph node naive CD4+ cells. The validation in the larger cohort was limited to a single TCR beta V-J rearrangement instead of whole repertoires.

Naive CD4+ T cells were purified with the Miltenyi Naive CD4+ T Cell Isolation kit, with Tregs depleted using CD25 microbeads. Tregs, naive and memory CD4+ T cells from tumor, blood and ipsilateral draining lymph nodes of a few breast cancer patients underwent full-length TCR alpha and beta sequencing. Ficoll density gradient centrifugation was used to isolate mononuclear cells from lymph nodes or from 45 to 50 ml of peripheral blood. FACS confirmed that the sorted cell populations were more than 90% pure. Full-length TCR variable regions were amplified by 5' RACE PCR with constant-region reverse primers, and semi-nested PCR with Nested Universal Primer A was subsequently performed. Using the ReliaPrep RNA Cell Miniprep System, total RNA was extracted, and the SMARTer RACE 5'/3' Kit was then used to reverse transcribe the RNA into 5'RACE-ready cDNA. Multiplex adaptors were used to barcode full-length TCR alpha and beta libraries, and the barcoded libraries were sequenced on an Illumina MiSeq. From the authors' description of their analysis: For each of nine subset-tissue groups, sequencing data from the five patients were pooled, and the groups were compared by unsupervised clustering of TCR gene usage. Repertoire similarity was calculated with the Morisita-Horn index, weighting shared sequences by their contribution to each repertoire. In-frame beta chains were kept once TCRdb had trimmed the public reads at Q25 with fastp and called clones with MiXCR. A single entry per CDR3 protein holds the most common genes and DNA from its merged rows. The V and J calls come from TCRdb's annotation, not from the publication. Here the sample has 10,000 to 15,000 distinct CDR3 sequences; roughly a quarter occur a single time. The ten largest clones capture approximately 3% of the sample.

Sequencing used naive CD4+ T cells sorted from blood. The sample's cell subset or site label is to be understood as: naive CD4+ T cells, CD4+CD45RA+CD25-. This clonotype was obtained from a female donor with breast cancer.

CDR3 region: CSALGASGGYEQYF. Read as DNA, the sequence is TGCAGTGCCCTTGGGGCTAGCGGGGGATACGAGCAGTACTTC. Recombination linked TRBV20-1 to TRBJ2-7; 10 bases in the middle match TRBD2. CDR1 DFQATT and CDR2 SNEGSKA were looked up in the germline V gene (reference sequence). At the junction V is shortened by 6 bases and J by 4 bases; bases outside the gene matches: 9. The CDR3 runs 14 residues from the cysteine to the phenylalanine. The retained sequence is limited to the CDR3, 42 bases, with the frame set at the first base.